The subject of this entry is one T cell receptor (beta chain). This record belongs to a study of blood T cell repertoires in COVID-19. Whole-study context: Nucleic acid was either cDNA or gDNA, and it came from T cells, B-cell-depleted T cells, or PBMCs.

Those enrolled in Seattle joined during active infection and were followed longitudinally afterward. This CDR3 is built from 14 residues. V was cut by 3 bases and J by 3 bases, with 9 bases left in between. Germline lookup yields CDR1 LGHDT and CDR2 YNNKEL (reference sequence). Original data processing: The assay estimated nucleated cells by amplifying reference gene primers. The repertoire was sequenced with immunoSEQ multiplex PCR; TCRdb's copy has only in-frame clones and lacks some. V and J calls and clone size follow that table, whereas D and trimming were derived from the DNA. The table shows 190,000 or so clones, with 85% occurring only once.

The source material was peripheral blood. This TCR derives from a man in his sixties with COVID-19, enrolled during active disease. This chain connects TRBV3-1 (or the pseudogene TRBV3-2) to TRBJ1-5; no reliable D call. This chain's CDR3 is CASSQRGINQPQHF. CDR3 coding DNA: TGTGCCAGCAGCCAGCGAGGGATCAATCAGCCCCAGCATTTT.